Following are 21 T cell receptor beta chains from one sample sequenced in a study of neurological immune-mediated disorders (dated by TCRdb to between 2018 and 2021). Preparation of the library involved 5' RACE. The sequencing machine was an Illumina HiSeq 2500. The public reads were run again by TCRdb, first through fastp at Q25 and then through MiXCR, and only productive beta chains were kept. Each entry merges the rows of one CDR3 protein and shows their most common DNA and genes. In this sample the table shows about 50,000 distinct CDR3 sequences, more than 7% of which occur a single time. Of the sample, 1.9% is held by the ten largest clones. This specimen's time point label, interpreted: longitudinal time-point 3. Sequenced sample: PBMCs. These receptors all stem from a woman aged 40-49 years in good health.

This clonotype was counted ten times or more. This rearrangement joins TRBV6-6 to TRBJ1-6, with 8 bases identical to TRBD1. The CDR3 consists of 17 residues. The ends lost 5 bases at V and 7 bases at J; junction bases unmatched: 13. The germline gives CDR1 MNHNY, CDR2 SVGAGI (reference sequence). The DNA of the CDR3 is TGTGCCAGCAGTCCGCCCCCCGGACAGGGTTCCAATTCACCCCTCCACTTT. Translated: CASSPPPGQGSNSPLHF.

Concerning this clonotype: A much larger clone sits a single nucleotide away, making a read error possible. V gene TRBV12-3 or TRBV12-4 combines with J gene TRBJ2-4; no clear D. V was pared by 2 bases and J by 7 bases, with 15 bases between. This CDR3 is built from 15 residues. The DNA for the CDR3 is TGTGCCAGCAGTTTAAATGGTGGGATCGAGAACATTCAGTACTTC. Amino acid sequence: CASSLNGGIENIQYF.

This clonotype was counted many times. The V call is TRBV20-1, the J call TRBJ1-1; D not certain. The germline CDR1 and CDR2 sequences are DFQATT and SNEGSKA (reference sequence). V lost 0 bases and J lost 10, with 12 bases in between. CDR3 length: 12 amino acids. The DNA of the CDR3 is TGCAGTGCTAGAGATCACACATTCGGAGCTTTCTTT. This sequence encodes CSARDHTFGAFF.

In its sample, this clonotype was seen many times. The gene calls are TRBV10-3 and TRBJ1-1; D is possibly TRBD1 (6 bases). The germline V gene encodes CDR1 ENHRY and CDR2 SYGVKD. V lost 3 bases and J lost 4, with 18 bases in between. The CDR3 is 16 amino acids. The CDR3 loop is CAISDPTRRGGTEAFF. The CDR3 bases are TGTGCCATCAGTGACCCCACCAGGAGGGGGGGCACTGAAGCTTTCTTT.

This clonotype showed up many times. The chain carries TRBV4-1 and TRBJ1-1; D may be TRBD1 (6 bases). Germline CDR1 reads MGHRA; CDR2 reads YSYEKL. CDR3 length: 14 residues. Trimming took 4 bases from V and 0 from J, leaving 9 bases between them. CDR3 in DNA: TGCGCCAGCAGCCGGACAGCAATGAACACTGAAGCTTTCTTT. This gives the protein CASSRTAMNTEAFF.

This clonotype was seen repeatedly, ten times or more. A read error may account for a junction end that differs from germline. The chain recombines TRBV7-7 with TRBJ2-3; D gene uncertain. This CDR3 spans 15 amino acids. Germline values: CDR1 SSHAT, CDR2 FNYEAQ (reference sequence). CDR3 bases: TGTGCTAGCAGCTTAGGGTCAGCGCGCACAGATACGCAGTATTTT. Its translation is CASSLGSARTDTQYF.

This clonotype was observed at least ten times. The CDR3 nucleotides are TGCGCCAGCAGCTTTATTACAGGGCCGGATGGCTACACCTTC. Its protein is CASSFITGPDGYTF. The chain carries TRBV5-1 and TRBJ1-2; weak D call: TRBD1 (6 bases). The CDR3 consists of 14 residues. Trimming removed 2 bases from V and 6 bases from J, with 14 bases in between. The germline V gene encodes CDR1 SGHRS and CDR2 YFSETQ.

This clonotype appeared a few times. Here the CDR3 reads CASSLYWGETDTQYF. The CDR3 bases are TGTGCCAGCAGCTTATACTGGGGAGAGACAGATACGCAGTATTTT. V gene TRBV7-3 combines with J gene TRBJ2-3, with a weak D call TRBD2 (5 bases). The CDR3 covers 15 residues. Germline V gene sequence: CDR1 SGHTA, CDR2 FQGTGA. V was pared by 2 bases and J by 3 bases, with 12 bases between.

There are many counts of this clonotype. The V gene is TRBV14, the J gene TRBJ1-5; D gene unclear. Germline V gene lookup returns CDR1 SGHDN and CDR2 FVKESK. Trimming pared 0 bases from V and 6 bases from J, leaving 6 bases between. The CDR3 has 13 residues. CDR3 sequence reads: CASSQDWGQPQHF. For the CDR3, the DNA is TGTGCCAGCAGCCAAGACTGGGGTCAGCCCCAGCATTTT.

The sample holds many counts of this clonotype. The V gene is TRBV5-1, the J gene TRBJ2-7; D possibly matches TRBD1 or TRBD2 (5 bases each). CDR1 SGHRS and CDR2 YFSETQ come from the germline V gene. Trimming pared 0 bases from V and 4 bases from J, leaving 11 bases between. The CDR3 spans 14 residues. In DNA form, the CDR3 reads TGCGCCAGCAGCTTGGAACCGGGGCGGTACGAGCAGTACTTC. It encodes CASSLEPGRYEQYF.

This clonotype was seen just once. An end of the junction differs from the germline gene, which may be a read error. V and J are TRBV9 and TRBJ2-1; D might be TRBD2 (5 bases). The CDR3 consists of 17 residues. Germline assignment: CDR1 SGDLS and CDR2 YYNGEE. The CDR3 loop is CASSVGRERLGSNDQFF. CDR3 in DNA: TGTGCCAGCAGCGTAGGTAGGGAGCGGCTTGGTTCCAATGATCAGTTCTTC.

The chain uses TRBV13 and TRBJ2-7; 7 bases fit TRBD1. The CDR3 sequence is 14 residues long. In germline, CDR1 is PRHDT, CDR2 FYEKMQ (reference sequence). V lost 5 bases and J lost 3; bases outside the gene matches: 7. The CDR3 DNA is TGTGCCAGCAGCAAGGGACAGCCCAACTACGAGCAGTACTTC. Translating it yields CASSKGQPNYEQYF.

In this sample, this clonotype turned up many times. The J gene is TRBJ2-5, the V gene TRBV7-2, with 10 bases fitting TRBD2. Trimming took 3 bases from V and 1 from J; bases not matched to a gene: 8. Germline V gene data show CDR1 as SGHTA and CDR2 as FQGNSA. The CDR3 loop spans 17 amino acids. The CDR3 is CASSFWLAGAAQETQYF. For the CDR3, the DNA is TGTGCCAGCAGCTTTTGGCTAGCGGGGGCGGCCCAAGAGACCCAGTACTTC.

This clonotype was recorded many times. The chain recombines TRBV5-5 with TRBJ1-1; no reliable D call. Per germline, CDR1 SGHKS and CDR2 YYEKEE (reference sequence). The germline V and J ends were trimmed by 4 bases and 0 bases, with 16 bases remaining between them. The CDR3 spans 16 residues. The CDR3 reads CASSPRNRALNTEAFF. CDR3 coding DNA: TGTGCCAGCAGCCCCCGGAACAGAGCCCTGAACACTGAAGCTTTCTTT.

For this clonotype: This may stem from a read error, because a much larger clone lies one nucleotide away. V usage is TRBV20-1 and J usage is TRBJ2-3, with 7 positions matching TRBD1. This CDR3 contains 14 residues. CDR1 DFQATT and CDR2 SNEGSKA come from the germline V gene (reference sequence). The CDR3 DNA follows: TGCAGTGCCACAGACGGACAGGTCACATATACGCAGTATTTT. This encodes CSATDGQVTYTQYF.

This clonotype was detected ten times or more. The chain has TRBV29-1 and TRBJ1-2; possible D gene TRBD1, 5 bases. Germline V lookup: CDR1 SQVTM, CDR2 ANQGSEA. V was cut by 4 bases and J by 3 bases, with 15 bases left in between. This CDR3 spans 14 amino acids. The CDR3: CSVAGTLDYYGYTF. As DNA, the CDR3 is TGCAGCGTTGCCGGGACCCTCGATTACTATGGCTACACCTTC.

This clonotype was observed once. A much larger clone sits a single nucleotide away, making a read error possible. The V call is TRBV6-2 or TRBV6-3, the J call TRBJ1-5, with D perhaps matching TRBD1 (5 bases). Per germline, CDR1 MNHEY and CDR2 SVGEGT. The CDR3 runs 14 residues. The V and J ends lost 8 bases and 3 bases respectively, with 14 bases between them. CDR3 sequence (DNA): TGTGCCAGCCGTCGACAGCGAGACAATCAGCCCCAGCATTTT. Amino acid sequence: CASRRQRDNQPQHF.

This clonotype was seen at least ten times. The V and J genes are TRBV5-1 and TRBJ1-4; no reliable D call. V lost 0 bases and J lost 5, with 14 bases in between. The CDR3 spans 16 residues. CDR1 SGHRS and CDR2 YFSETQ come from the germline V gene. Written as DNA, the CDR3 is TGCGCCAGCAGCTTGGAGTTGCGGTCGAAAAATGAAAAACTGTTTTTT. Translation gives CASSLELRSKNEKLFF.

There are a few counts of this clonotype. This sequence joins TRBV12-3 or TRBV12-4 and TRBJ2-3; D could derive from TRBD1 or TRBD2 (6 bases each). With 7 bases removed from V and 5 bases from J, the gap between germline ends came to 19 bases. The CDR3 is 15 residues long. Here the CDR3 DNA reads TGTGCCAGCAAGGGGACGGCCGAGGGGGGAGATACGCAGTATTTT. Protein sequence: CASKGTAEGGDTQYF.

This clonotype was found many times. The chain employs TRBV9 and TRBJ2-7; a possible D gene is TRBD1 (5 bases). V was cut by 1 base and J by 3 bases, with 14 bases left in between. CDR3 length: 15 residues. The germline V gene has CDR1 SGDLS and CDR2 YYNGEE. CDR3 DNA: TGTGCCAGCAGCGTACAAGGACAACCAATCTACGAGCAGTACTTC. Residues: CASSVQGQPIYEQYF.

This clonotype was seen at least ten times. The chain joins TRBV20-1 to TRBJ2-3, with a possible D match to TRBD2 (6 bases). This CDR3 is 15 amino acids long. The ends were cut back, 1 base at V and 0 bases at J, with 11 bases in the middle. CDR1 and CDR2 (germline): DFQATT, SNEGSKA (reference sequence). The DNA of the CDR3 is TGCAGTGCTAGAGTGGGGGACTCTAGCACAGATACGCAGTATTTT. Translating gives CSARVGDSSTDTQYF.